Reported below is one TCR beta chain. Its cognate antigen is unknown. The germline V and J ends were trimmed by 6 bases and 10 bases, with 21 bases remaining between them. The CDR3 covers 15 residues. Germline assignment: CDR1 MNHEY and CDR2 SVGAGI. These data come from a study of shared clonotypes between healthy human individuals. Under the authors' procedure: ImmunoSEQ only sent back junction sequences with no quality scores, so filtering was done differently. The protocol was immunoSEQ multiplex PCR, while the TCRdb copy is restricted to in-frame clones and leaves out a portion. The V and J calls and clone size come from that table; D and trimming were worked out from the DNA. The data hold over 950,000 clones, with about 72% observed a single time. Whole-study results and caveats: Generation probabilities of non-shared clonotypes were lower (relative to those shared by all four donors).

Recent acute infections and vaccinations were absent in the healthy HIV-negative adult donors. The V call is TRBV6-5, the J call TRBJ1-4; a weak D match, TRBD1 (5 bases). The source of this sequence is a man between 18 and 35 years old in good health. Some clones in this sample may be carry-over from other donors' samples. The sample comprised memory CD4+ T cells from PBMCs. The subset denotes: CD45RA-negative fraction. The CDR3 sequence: CASSPGASKRGKLFF. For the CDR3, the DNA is TGTGCCAGCAGCCCCGGCGCTTCTAAAAGGGGAAAACTGTTTTTT.